This T cell receptor (beta chain) was profiled in a study of blood T cell repertoires in COVID-19. Germline CDR1 and CDR2: SGHDT and YYEEEE. The CDR3 loop spans 15 amino acids. V lost 4 bases and J 1 base, leaving 11 bases between the germline ends. Using immunoSEQ multiplex PCR, the repertoire was profiled, and TCRdb retains in-frame clones only, with some absent. Among about 200,000 clones listed, 94% were seen once. V and J are TRBV5-6 and TRBJ1-4; possible D gene TRBD1, 6 bases. Sample: peripheral blood. This clonotype originated in a man in his thirties or forties with COVID-19, enrolled during active disease. CDR3 coding DNA: TGTGCCAGCAGCCCTACAGGGATAACTAATGAAAAACTGTTTTTT. Protein sequence: CASSPTGITNEKLFF.